The 26 T cell receptor beta chains presented below share a single source sample, sequenced in a study of T cell changes during pregnancy in multiple sclerosis. Assay used: immunoSEQ multiplex PCR; TCRdb lists only in-frame clones, some missing. Among tens of thousands of clones listed, more than 75% were seen once. The specimen was peripheral blood, collected in the third trimester of pregnancy. The receptor source for this set is a female donor with multiple sclerosis, enrolled in a pregnancy study.

CDR3 residues: CASSLAEGANYGYTF. CDR3 sequence (DNA): TGCGCCAGCAGCTTGGCGGAAGGGGCGAACTATGGCTACACCTTC. J is TRBJ1-2 and V is TRBV5-1; the D gene is possibly TRBD1 (5 bases). The germline gives CDR1 SGHRS, CDR2 YFSETQ. The ends were cut back, 0 bases at V and 2 bases at J, with 11 bases in the middle. There are 15 residues in the CDR3.

Worth noting for this clone: At one of its ends the junction is not consistent with the germline gene, which may arise from a read error. J is TRBJ2-3 and V is TRBV7-7; 9 bases match TRBD2. The CDR3 has 16 amino acids. CDR1 SSHAT and CDR2 FNYEAQ come from the germline V gene (reference sequence). The CDR3 coding sequence is TGTGCTAGCAGTCCCTCCTGGACTAGCGGCACAGATACGCAGTATTTT. Translation: CASSPSWTSGTDTQYF.

The chain carries TRBV11-2 and TRBJ1-2; 9 bases fit TRBD1. Germline V CDR1 and CDR2: SGHAT, FQNNGV. V shed 4 bases, J shed 4 bases, and the junction held 10 bases outside the gene matches. This CDR3 region has 16 residues. DNA for the CDR3: TGTGCCAGCAGCTGGGGGGGGAAACAGGGGGCCTATGGCTACACCTTC. Protein product: CASSWGGKQGAYGYTF.

This chain links TRBV2 with TRBJ1-5; 7 positions match TRBD1. In germline, CDR1 is SNHLY, CDR2 FYNNEI. CDR3 size: 15 residues. The V and J ends lost 6 bases and 0 bases, in that order; junction bases with no gene match: 5. The CDR3 DNA reads as TGTGCCAGCAGCGACAGGGCGGGTAGCAATCAGCCCCAGCATTTT. Its translation is CASSDRAGSNQPQHF.

This rearrangement joins TRBV12-5 to TRBJ2-1; 7 nucleotides align to TRBD2. Germline CDR1 reads LGHNT; CDR2 reads FRNRAP. The V gene end was trimmed by 6 bases and the J gene end by 0 bases; junction bases not matched to a gene: 5. The CDR3 totals 15 residues. This CDR3 reads CASGRAGISYNEQFF. The CDR3 coding sequence is TGTGCTAGTGGAAGAGCGGGGATCTCCTACAATGAGCAGTTCTTC.

The chain employs TRBV4-2 and TRBJ2-7; 8 bases line up with TRBD1. The CDR3 extends over 17 amino acids. Germline values: CDR1 LGHNA, CDR2 YNFKEQ. Trimming cost V 4 bases and J 2 bases; bases outside gene matches: 13. CDR3 sequence (DNA): TGTGCCAGCAGCCGGGAAGACCGGGACAGGAGAACCTACGAGCAGTACTTC. Translated: CASSREDRDRRTYEQYF.

This chain connects TRBV5-6 to TRBJ1-4, with 10 bases matching TRBD1. V shed 3 bases, J shed 7 bases, and the junction held 6 bases outside the gene matches. From germline, CDR1 is SGHDT and CDR2 YYEEEE. The CDR3 contains 15 residues. The DNA of the CDR3 is TGTGCCAGCAGCTCAACGGGACAGGGGTTTGAAAAACTGTTTTTT. As protein: CASSSTGQGFEKLFF.

The chain couples TRBV5-1 to TRBJ1-6; the match to TRBD1 covers 8 bases. The V gene's germline CDR1 is SGHRS and CDR2 YFSETQ. The V gene end was trimmed by 5 bases and the J gene end by 0 bases; junction bases not matched to a gene: 4. The CDR3 is 16 amino acids. CDR3 DNA sequence: TGCGCCAGCAGGACAGGGGATAGCTCCTATAATTCACCCCTCCACTTT. Its translation: CASRTGDSSYNSPLHF.

The chain uses TRBV6-5 and TRBJ2-7, with D tentatively TRBD2 (6 bases). CDR1 is MNHEY, CDR2 SVGAGI, per germline. V lost 0 bases and J lost 2, with 8 bases in between. The CDR3 length is 14 residues. CDR3 bases: TGTGCCAGCAGTTACTCGACGGGGGCCTACGAGCAGTACTTC. Translation: CASSYSTGAYEQYF.

The chain combines TRBV6-5 with TRBJ1-2; 7 bases align to TRBD1. CDR1 is MNHEY and CDR2 is SVGAGI in the germline V gene. Trimming at V came to 4 bases and at J to 5 bases, leaving 1 base not matched to a gene. The CDR3 is 12 amino acids. The CDR3 sequence: CASSWDRYGYTF. DNA for the CDR3: TGTGCCAGCAGTTGGGACAGATATGGCTACACCTTC.

This clone was picked up a small number of times. The chain employs TRBV29-1 and TRBJ1-1; 10 bases agree with TRBD1. This CDR3 has 13 amino acids. Unmatched junction bases numbered 5, after V lost 7 bases and J lost 3 bases. Germline values: CDR1 SQVTM, CDR2 ANQGSEA. CDR3 sequence (DNA): TGCAGCGGGTCGACAGGGGGCGACACTGAAGCTTTCTTT. It yields the protein CSGSTGGDTEAFF.

The chain employs TRBV19 and TRBJ1-1, with D possibly matching TRBD1 (5 bases). The V gene's germline CDR1 is LNHDA and CDR2 SQIVND (reference sequence). The CDR3 is 16 amino acids. Trimming cost V 4 bases and J 3 bases, with 18 bases left between them. CDR3 coding DNA: TGTGCCAGTAGTAAGGGGCCCTCAGTAGTGGACACTGAAGCTTTCTTT. Residues: CASSKGPSVVDTEAFF.

The J gene is TRBJ1-1, the V gene TRBV2; D not certain. The V gene's germline CDR1 is SNHLY and CDR2 FYNNEI. This CDR3 spans 14 amino acids. V lost 4 bases and J 8 bases, leaving 17 bases between the germline ends. CDR3 residues: CASSANPSGTEAFF. Written as DNA, the CDR3 is TGTGCCAGCAGTGCTAATCCCTCGGGTACCGAAGCTTTCTTT.

The chain links TRBV6-1 to TRBJ1-5; perhaps TRBD1 as D (5 bases). The CDR3 consists of 17 residues. V was trimmed by 0 bases and J by 0 bases, leaving 12 bases between them. Germline V gives CDR1 MNHNS, CDR2 SASEGT. DNA for the CDR3: TGTGCCAGCAGTGAAGCTCCCCGGGACTATAGCAATCAGCCCCAGCATTTT. Translating gives CASSEAPRDYSNQPQHF.

V is TRBV2 and J is TRBJ1-1; D is possibly TRBD1 (5 bases). This CDR3 has 17 residues. V was trimmed by 6 bases and J by 1 base, leaving 21 bases between them. CDR1 is SNHLY, CDR2 FYNNEI, per germline. This CDR3 is CASSQRLAGSANTEAFF. In DNA, the CDR3 is TGTGCCAGCAGCCAACGGCTGGCAGGGTCCGCGAACACTGAAGCTTTCTTT.

This chain connects TRBV4-3 to TRBJ2-1, with 11 bases matching TRBD2. The V and J ends lost 1 base and 2 bases, in that order; junction bases with no gene match: 13. Germline lookup yields CDR1 LGHNA and CDR2 YSLEER. This CDR3 has 20 amino acids. The CDR3 protein is CASSQVLPTSGGVTYNEQFF. The DNA of the CDR3 is TGCGCCAGCAGCCAAGTGCTCCCTACTAGCGGGGGCGTGACCTACAATGAGCAGTTCTTC.

The chain recombines TRBV11-1 with TRBJ2-7, with D perhaps matching TRBD2 (5 bases). V was cut by 5 bases and J by 6 bases, with 14 bases left in between. Germline lookup yields CDR1 SGHAT and CDR2 FQDESV (reference sequence). This CDR3 comprises 13 residues. CDR3 in amino acids: CASSRTSASEQYF. In nucleotides, the CDR3 is TGTGCCAGCAGCCGCACTAGTGCAAGCGAGCAGTACTTC.

In the case of this clone: A junction boundary mismatches the germline segment, possibly from a read error. This chain connects TRBV7-7 to TRBJ2-2, with 8 positions matching TRBD2. This CDR3 is 16 amino acids long. The germline V gene encodes CDR1 SSHAT and CDR2 FNYEAQ (reference sequence). CDR3 sequence: CASSPGGTRLTGELFF. In nucleotides, the CDR3 is TGTGCTAGCAGCCCTGGGGGGACTAGGCTCACCGGGGAGCTGTTTTTT.

The gene calls are TRBV18 and TRBJ2-2; D perhaps matches TRBD2 (5 bases). The CDR3 contains 17 residues. Trimming took 1 base from V and 6 from J, leaving 18 bases between them. Germline loops: CDR1 KGHSH, CDR2 LQKENI. CDR3: CASSPLDPSLSPGELFF. In nucleotides, the CDR3 is TGTGCCAGCTCACCACTGGACCCTAGCTTGTCACCCGGGGAGCTGTTTTTT.

J is TRBJ1-5 and V is TRBV7-2; TRBD1 matches 8 bases. Losses at the gene ends were 0 bases for V and 6 bases for J; bases not matched to a gene: 4. The CDR3 totals 15 residues. Germline V gives CDR1 SGHTA, CDR2 FQGNSA. In DNA form, the CDR3 reads TGTGCCAGCAGCTTAGCAACAGGGGGGGGTCAGCCCCAGCATTTT. It specifies CASSLATGGGQPQHF.

The chain employs TRBV18 and TRBJ2-1, with unresolved D. V dropped 7 bases and J dropped 6 bases, with 16 bases sitting between them. The CDR3 is 14 residues long. The germline V gene has CDR1 KGHSH and CDR2 LQKENI. In DNA form, the CDR3 reads TGTGCCAGCTTCCTCGGAGTGTGGAGCAATGAGCAGTTCTTC. Its protein product is CASFLGVWSNEQFF. Complete variable domain (other parts from reference TRBV18 and TRBJ2-1): NAGVMQNPRHLVRRRGQEARLRCSPMKGHSHVYWYRQLPEEGLKFMVYLQKENIIDESGMPKERFSAEFPKEGPSILRIQQVVRGDSAAYFCASFLGVWSNEQFFGPGTRLTVL.

V gene TRBV5-6 combines with J gene TRBJ1-4; TRBD1 matches at 7 bases. This CDR3 spans 14 amino acids. V dropped 4 bases and J dropped 8; count of bases not matched to a gene: 8. Germline CDR1 is SGHDT and CDR2 is YYEEEE. The CDR3 spells CASSHRYRGEKLFF. The CDR3 DNA follows: TGTGCCAGCAGCCACAGGTACAGGGGCGAAAAACTGTTTTTT.

J is TRBJ2-7 and V is TRBV12-2; the table's D call TRBD1 went unverified against the DNA. TRBV12-2 counts as a pseudogene. The CDR3 contains 17 residues. The CDR3 sequence: CASRSLRTGTGVYEQYF. For the CDR3, the DNA is TGTGCAAGTCGCTCACTGCGAACCGGGACAGGGGTCTACGAGCAGTACTTC.

The chain carries TRBV30 and TRBJ1-3; D ambiguous. The CDR3 has 11 amino acids. Germline V gene lookup returns CDR1 GTSNPN and CDR2 SVGIG (reference sequence). The V end was cut by 5 bases, the J end by 8 bases, with 10 bases between. This chain's CDR3 is CAWFAVHTIYF. The CDR3 region has the DNA TGTGCCTGGTTCGCAGTCCACACCATATATTTT.

The chain carries TRBV7-9 and TRBJ1-4, with 7 nucleotides matching TRBD1. This CDR3 has 15 residues. V trimming: 5 bases; J trimming: 6 bases; junction bases outside the gene matches: 9. Per the germline V gene, CDR1 is SEHNR and CDR2 is FQNEAQ (reference sequence). The CDR3 reads CASSPMTGKDEKLFF. As DNA, the CDR3 is TGTGCCAGCAGCCCGATGACAGGGAAGGATGAAAAACTGTTTTTT.

The chain employs TRBV19 and TRBJ2-7; 9 bases align to TRBD1. Germline CDR1 LNHDA, CDR2 SQIVND (reference sequence). The CDR3 sequence is 15 residues long. Losses at the gene ends were 5 bases for V and 3 bases for J; bases not matched to a gene: 8. The CDR3 is CASSSGTGLGYEQYF. CDR3 DNA sequence: TGTGCCAGTAGTTCCGGGACAGGGTTGGGCTACGAGCAGTACTTC.